These T cell receptor beta chains were read from a single sample in a study of blood T cell repertoires in COVID-19. The protocol was immunoSEQ multiplex PCR, while the TCRdb copy is restricted to in-frame clones and leaves out a portion. Of 45,000 to 55,000 clones in the sample, about 92% are singletons; the top ten hold around 3%. The sequencing sample was made of peripheral blood. Receptor source: a human donor in a cohort sampled during active COVID-19. Each CDR3 is given with its conserved first and last residue. D genes are given only for firm matches. The listing skips clone size in some rows; elsewhere it reads once, few, many or a size class.

size	D	J	V	CDR3
NA	NA	TRBJ1-1	TRBV5-6	CASSPGGGVVNTEAFF
NA	NA	TRBJ2-3	TRBV4-2	CASSQGENTDTQYF
NA	NA	TRBJ1-2	TRBV6-1	CASSEQGILGYTF
NA	TRBD2	TRBJ2-1	TRBV4-1	CASSQDMLAGLEVF
NA	TRBD1	TRBJ1-5	TRBV28	CASSPGQVGAWPQHF
NA	NA	TRBJ1-5	TRBV24-1	CATGAGGSNQPQHF
NA	TRBD1	TRBJ1-2	TRBV15	CATSSTGGYGYTF
NA	NA	TRBJ2-2	TRBV9	CASSPGAEGTGELFF
NA	NA	TRBJ2-2	TRBV2	CASSLKQVAGELFF
few	TRBD2	TRBJ2-5	TRBV7-9	CASSLAGLAGETQYF
NA	NA	TRBJ2-5	TRBV7-6	CASSPGSPGETQYF
NA	NA	TRBJ2-1	TRBV18	CASSPNFNSYNEQFF
NA	NA	TRBJ1-5	TRBV27	CASSLGALSNQPQHF
NA	NA	TRBJ2-7	TRBV6-5	CASTVADHYEQYF
few	NA	TRBJ1-2	TRBV10-1	CASSESLWGGYTF
once	NA	TRBJ2-1	TRBV20-1	CSASPEVRYNEQFF
NA	TRBD2	TRBJ2-3	TRBV3-1/TRBV3-2	CASSPMTSGSFADTQYF
NA	TRBD2	TRBJ2-2	TRBV4-1	CASSYAGTSGSLGELFF
NA	NA	TRBJ2-7	TRBV3-1/TRBV3-2	CASSQVVRAEQYF
NA	NA	TRBJ2-7	TRBV29-1	CSVMGSGNSYEQYF
NA	NA	TRBJ1-3	TRBV28	CASTLTGSGNTIYF
NA	NA	TRBJ2-7	TRBV10-3	CATPDSFYEQYF
NA	TRBD2	TRBJ2-7	TRBV19	CASSPLAGKGEQYF
NA	NA	TRBJ1-1	TRBV4-2	CASKHRDGIEAFF
NA	TRBD1	TRBJ2-6	TRBV4-1	CASSQDPGQGVSGANVLTF
NA	TRBD2	TRBJ2-1	TRBV19	CASKGLAGAENEQFF
NA	TRBD2	TRBJ2-1	TRBV19	CASSILTSGRIYNEQFF
once	TRBD2	TRBJ2-2	TRBV18	CASSPLPPMAGGDTGELFF
NA	TRBD1	TRBJ2-3	TRBV7-9	CASSLLGGGTDTQYF
NA	NA	TRBJ2-2	TRBV21-1	CASSKGTENTGELFF
NA	TRBD2	TRBJ2-1	TRBV6-1	CASSEGPGLAVYNEQFF
NA	TRBD2	TRBJ2-7	TRBV7-2	CASSLVEAGAGEQYF
NA	NA	TRBJ2-7	TRBV4-1	CASSPAGTPLEQYF
NA	NA	TRBJ2-2	TRBV3-1/TRBV3-2	CASSLVTGELFF
NA	NA	TRBJ2-2	TRBV27	CASKRNTGANTGELFF
NA	TRBD1	TRBJ2-1	TRBV18	CASSPMTGSYNEQFF
NA	TRBD1	TRBJ2-1	TRBV5-1	CASSSDRLTRGYNEQFF
NA	TRBD1	TRBJ2-1	TRBV27	CASSSKGTALHNEQFF
NA	NA	TRBJ2-7	TRBV6-5	CASSRQDAYEQYF
NA	NA	TRBJ2-7	TRBV6-6	CASRSRDSYEQYF
NA	NA	TRBJ1-4	TRBV5-6	CASSLGAETNEKLFF
NA	NA	TRBJ2-5	TRBV28	CASSWKRETQYF
NA	NA	TRBJ2-1	TRBV5-1	CASSFSGSSYNEQFF
NA	NA	TRBJ1-3	TRBV15	CATSRDLAVVGNTIYF
NA	TRBD2	TRBJ2-5	TRBV18	CASSLVRGAGKTQYF
NA	NA	TRBJ2-7	TRBV28	CASSSLADYEQYF
NA	TRBD1	TRBJ2-2	TRBV27	CASSLKQGANTGELFF